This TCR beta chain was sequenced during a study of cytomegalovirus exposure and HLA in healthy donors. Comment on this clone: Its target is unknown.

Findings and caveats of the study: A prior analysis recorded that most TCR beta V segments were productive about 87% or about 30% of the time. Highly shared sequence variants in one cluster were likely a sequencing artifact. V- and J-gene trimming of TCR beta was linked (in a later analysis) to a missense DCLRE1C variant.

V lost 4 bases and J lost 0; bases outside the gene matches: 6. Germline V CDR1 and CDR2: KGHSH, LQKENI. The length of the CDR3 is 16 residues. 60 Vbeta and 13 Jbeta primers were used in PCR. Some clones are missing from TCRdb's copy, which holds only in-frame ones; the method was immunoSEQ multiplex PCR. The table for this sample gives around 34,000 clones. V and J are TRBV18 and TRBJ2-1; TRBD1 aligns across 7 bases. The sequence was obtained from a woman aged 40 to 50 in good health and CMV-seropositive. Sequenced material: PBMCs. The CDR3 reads CASSHPTGSSYNEQFF. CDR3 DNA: TGTGCCAGCTCACACCCGACAGGGAGCTCCTACAATGAGCAGTTCTTC.